This entry lists 24 T cell receptor beta chains sequenced from one sample in a study of blood T cell repertoires in COVID-19. Here immunoSEQ multiplex PCR was the method, and the copy in TCRdb shows in-frame clones only, minus some. This table has approximately 150,000 clones, about nine tenths appearing once. The sequenced sample consisted of peripheral blood. These TCRs come from a man between 60 and 75 years old with active or convalescent COVID-19.

The chain links TRBV23-1 to TRBJ2-7; D is ambiguous. TRBV23-1 has ORF status, its function being uncertain. The CDR3 is 12 residues long. V lost 8 bases, J lost 2 bases, and 10 bases lay in between. The CDR3 region has the DNA TGCGCCAGCCGTGGCTGTCCCTACGAGCAGTACTTC. This translates into CASRGCPYEQYF.

V is TRBV7-9 and J is TRBJ1-3, with 8 bases matching TRBD1. The CDR3 spans 16 residues. Trimming took 4 bases from V and 4 from J; bases not matched to a gene: 9. Germline-derived CDR1 and CDR2 are SEHNR and FQNEAQ (reference sequence). The chain's CDR3 is CASSSRTGMSGNTIYF. The CDR3 region has the DNA TGTGCCAGCAGCTCCCGGACAGGGATGTCCGGAAACACCATATATTTT.

The V and J genes are TRBV5-1 and TRBJ1-1; tentative D call: TRBD1 (5 bases). Trimming pared 0 bases from V and 5 bases from J, leaving 8 bases between. Per germline, CDR1 SGHRS and CDR2 YFSETQ. The CDR3 is made up of 13 amino acids. The CDR3 coding sequence is TGCGCCAGCAGCTTGGGACAGAGGACTGAAGCTTTCTTT. Its translation is CASSLGQRTEAFF.

The rearrangement uses TRBV20-1 and TRBJ2-5, with D possibly matching TRBD2 (6 bases). Trimming removed 1 base at V and 9 bases at J, with 9 bases between. From germline, CDR1 is DFQATT and CDR2 SNEGSKA (reference sequence). The CDR3 sequence is 11 residues long. The CDR3 nucleotides are TGCAGTGCTAGAGTGGAGGGCGCCCAGTACTTC. This codes for CSARVEGAQYF.

J is TRBJ2-1 and V is TRBV11-2; D uncertain. Germline V gene sequence: CDR1 SGHAT, CDR2 FQNNGV. The CDR3 totals 16 residues. V lost 1 base, J lost 2 bases, and 12 bases lay in between. The CDR3: CASSLVGSGPYNEQFF. CDR3 nucleotides: TGTGCCAGCAGCTTAGTTGGGTCAGGTCCCTACAATGAGCAGTTCTTC.

The chain uses TRBV19 and TRBJ2-2; perhaps TRBD2 as D (5 bases). In germline, CDR1 is LNHDA, CDR2 SQIVND (reference sequence). The ends were cut back, 6 bases at V and 5 bases at J, with 19 bases in the middle. This CDR3 region has 16 residues. DNA of the CDR3: TGTGCCAGTAGATACGCCGATGGGAGTAGGACCGGGGAGCTGTTTTTT. It yields the protein CASRYADGSRTGELFF.

This clone appeared a single time. This chain connects TRBV7-2 to TRBJ2-5; 9 nucleotides align to TRBD1. Germline assignment: CDR1 SGHTA and CDR2 FQGNSA. The CDR3 has 14 residues. Trimming at V came to 3 bases and at J to 2 bases, leaving 1 base not matched to a gene. The CDR3 here is CASSFGTGQETQYF. CDR3 sequence (DNA): TGTGCCAGCAGCTTTGGGACAGGGCAAGAGACCCAGTACTTC.

This chain connects TRBV11-1 to TRBJ2-7; no firm D call. This CDR3 spans 11 amino acids. Germline CDR1 SGHAT, CDR2 FQDESV (reference sequence). Trimming stripped 5 bases from V and 4 bases from J, with 6 bases between. This CDR3 reads CASSLLYEQYF. CDR3 nucleotide sequence: TGTGCCAGCAGCCTACTTTACGAGCAGTACTTC.

J is TRBJ1-2 and V is TRBV6-5, with a tentative D call TRBD1 (6 bases). The CDR3 covers 13 residues. Trimming left V 5 bases short and J 4 bases short, with 11 bases between. Germline V lookup: CDR1 MNHEY, CDR2 SVGAGI. The CDR3 DNA sequence: TGTGCCAGCAGTACAGGGTCCCTCTATGGCTACACCTTC. Translating it yields CASSTGSLYGYTF.

V is TRBV7-2 and J is TRBJ2-7, with TRBD2 identical over 13 bases. With 4 bases clipped from V and 4 bases from J, the junction kept 4 bases outside the gene matches. The V gene's germline CDR1 is SGHTA and CDR2 FQGNSA. The CDR3 has 15 residues. The CDR3 protein is CASSWTSGRGYEQYF. DNA of the CDR3: TGTGCCAGCAGCTGGACTAGCGGGAGAGGTTACGAGCAGTACTTC.

This chain connects TRBV5-1 to TRBJ1-3, with D possibly matching TRBD1 (6 bases). CDR1 and CDR2 (germline): SGHRS, YFSETQ. The CDR3 extends over 14 amino acids. V shed 2 bases and J shed 2 bases, with 8 bases lying between them. CDR3 sequence (DNA): TGCGCCAGCAGCTTTTCAGGGGCTGGAAACACCATATATTTT. Translated, it gives CASSFSGAGNTIYF.

By share, this clone counts as medium-sized. The rearrangement joins TRBV27 to TRBJ1-1; tentatively, D is TRBD1 (6 bases). Looked up from germline, CDR1 is MNHEY and CDR2 is SMNVEV (reference sequence). V was cut by 4 bases and J by 4 bases, with 16 bases left in between. CDR3 length: 15 residues. This CDR3 reads CASSSLARGGTEAFF. CDR3 nucleotide sequence: TGTGCCAGCAGTTCCCTGGCCAGGGGTGGCACTGAAGCTTTCTTT.

This chain connects TRBV4-1 to TRBJ2-1, with 8 positions matching TRBD2. The CDR3 sequence is 16 residues long. CDR1 MGHRA and CDR2 YSYEKL come from the germline V gene. V trimming: 0 bases; J trimming: 8 bases; junction bases outside the gene matches: 9. In DNA form, the CDR3 reads TGCGCCAGCAGCCAAGATAGAACGGGGGGGCTGGATGAGCAGTTCTTC. It encodes CASSQDRTGGLDEQFF.

This clone was recorded many times. The V gene is TRBV3-1 (or the pseudogene TRBV3-2), the J gene TRBJ2-7; perhaps TRBD2 as D (5 bases). Germline values: CDR1 LGHDT, CDR2 YNNKEL (reference sequence). This CDR3 contains 15 residues. Trimming pared 0 bases from V and 5 bases from J, leaving 14 bases between. CDR3 protein: CASSQDPGISDEQYF. In nucleotides, the CDR3 is TGTGCCAGCAGCCAAGACCCGGGAATCTCGGACGAGCAGTACTTC.

The chain joins TRBV4-2 to TRBJ1-5; D perhaps matches TRBD1 (5 bases). The V gene lost 2 bases and the J gene lost 7 bases, with 18 bases spanning the gap. CDR1 is LGHNA, CDR2 YNFKEQ, per germline. This CDR3 has 16 amino acids. CDR3 sequence reads: CASSQTGIRGEQPQHF. The CDR3 DNA reads TGTGCCAGCAGCCAAACCGGAATTAGGGGCGAGCAGCCCCAGCATTTT.

The chain carries TRBV10-2 and TRBJ2-1; 8 bases map to TRBD1. This CDR3 has 13 amino acids. The V gene's germline CDR1 is WSHSY and CDR2 SAAADI. Trimming cost V 8 bases and J 3 bases; bases outside gene matches: 3. CDR3 amino acids: CASSQGVYNEQFF. Here the CDR3 DNA reads TGCGCCAGCTCACAGGGGGTCTACAATGAGCAGTTCTTC.

This sequence joins TRBV12-5 and TRBJ2-1; 8 bases agree with TRBD2. There are 17 residues in the CDR3. The trim removed 1 base at V and 1 base at J, leaving 6 bases unmatched. Germline CDR1 LGHNT, CDR2 FRNRAP. CDR3 amino acids: CASGLGTTSGSYNEQFF. CDR3 bases: TGTGCTAGTGGTTTGGGTACTACTAGCGGATCCTACAATGAGCAGTTCTTC. Based on the CDR3 plus reference TRBV12-5 and TRBJ2-1, the full variable domain is DARVTQTPRHKVTEMGQEVTMRCQPILGHNTVFWYRQTMMQGLELLAYFRNRAPLDDSGMPKDRFSAEMPDATLATLKIQPSEPRDSAVYFCASGLGTTSGSYNEQFFGPGTRLTVL.

The chain employs TRBV19 and TRBJ1-1, with 8 bases fitting TRBD1. The length of the CDR3 is 14 residues. Germline CDR1 and CDR2: LNHDA and SQIVND (reference sequence). Trimming cost V 5 bases and J 4 bases; bases outside gene matches: 6. CDR3 protein: CASSAQGASTEAFF. The CDR3 DNA reads TGTGCCAGTAGTGCCCAGGGGGCGAGCACTGAAGCTTTCTTT.

The CDR3 sequence is CASSPPGGAEAFF. CDR3 coding DNA: TGTGCCAGCAGCCCCCCCGGAGGCGCTGAAGCTTTCTTT. The rearrangement uses TRBV7-9 and TRBJ1-1; D gene uncertain. This CDR3 contains 13 residues. V shed 5 bases and J shed 6 bases, with 13 bases lying between them. Germline values: CDR1 SEHNR, CDR2 FQNEAQ (reference sequence).

The chain combines TRBV11-1 with TRBJ2-3; 8 bases match TRBD2. The trim removed 1 base at V and 4 bases at J, leaving 7 bases unmatched. This CDR3 has 16 residues. In germline, CDR1 is SGHAT, CDR2 FQDESV (reference sequence). The CDR3 DNA sequence: TGTGCCAGCAGCTTAGATCGTAGCGGGAACTCAGATACGCAGTATTTT. Its protein is CASSLDRSGNSDTQYF.

The chain combines TRBV5-5 with TRBJ1-5; 9 bases match TRBD1. J was trimmed by 6 bases and V by 4 bases; bases with no gene match: 5. The germline V gene encodes CDR1 SGHKS and CDR2 YYEKEE (reference sequence). The CDR3 has 14 residues. CDR3 sequence (DNA): TGTGCCAGCAGCGGGACAGGGAGACTTCAGCCCCAGCATTTT. It encodes CASSGTGRLQPQHF.

V and J are TRBV23-1 and TRBJ2-6, with TRBD1 matching 11 bases. TRBV23-1 is identified as an open reading frame with a role that is uncertain. With V trimmed by 0 bases and J by 0 bases, 4 bases remained unmatched. There are 19 residues in the CDR3. The chain's CDR3 is CASSQSGQGVFSGANVLTF. The CDR3 coding sequence is TGCGCCAGCAGTCAATCGGGACAGGGGGTATTCTCTGGGGCCAACGTCCTGACTTTC.

The chain uses TRBV11-1 and TRBJ2-5; D is uncertain. CDR3 length: 15 amino acids. CDR1 is SGHAT and CDR2 is FQDESV in the germline V gene (reference sequence). With 1 base removed from V and 5 bases from J, the gap between germline ends came to 14 bases. The CDR3, as DNA: TGTGCCAGCAGCTTAGGGGCCGCCTCCTCCGAGACCCAGTACTTC. It specifies CASSLGAASSETQYF.

This clone was picked up one time. The chain combines TRBV5-5 with TRBJ1-1, with D perhaps matching TRBD1 (6 bases). V was clipped by 4 bases and J by 3 bases, with 16 bases between them. The CDR3 length is 15 residues. Germline assignment: CDR1 SGHKS and CDR2 YYEKEE (reference sequence). The CDR3 DNA sequence: TGTGCCAGCAGCCCGGGAGGGGGTTGGGACACTGAAGCTTTCTTT. This encodes CASSPGGGWDTEAFF.